Shown below are 27 T cell receptor beta chains from a single sample sequenced in a study of T cell changes during pregnancy in multiple sclerosis. TCRdb's copy holds only in-frame clones and misses some; the assay was immunoSEQ multiplex PCR. Of over 35,000 clones listed, around 90% were seen once; the top ten hold over 0.85%. The sample consisted of CD4+ T cells from peripheral blood mononuclear cells, taken after pregnancy. These TCRs come from a female donor with multiple sclerosis, enrolled in a pregnancy study.

The chain uses TRBV27 and TRBJ2-3, with D tentatively TRBD2 (6 bases). Germline CDR1 MNHEY, CDR2 SMNVEV (reference sequence). Trimming left V 5 bases short and J 5 bases short, with 14 bases between. This CDR3 is 14 amino acids long. The CDR3, as DNA: TGTGCCAGCAGTCACGGGGCCGGGGGAGATACGCAGTATTTT. It specifies CASSHGAGGDTQYF.

V usage is TRBV11-2 and J usage is TRBJ2-7; 9 bases match TRBD1. With 5 bases clipped from V and 4 bases from J, the junction kept 18 bases outside the gene matches. CDR1 is SGHAT, CDR2 FQNNGV, per germline. The CDR3 spans 18 residues. The CDR3 sequence is CASSPISRRTGDGYEQYF. Here the CDR3 DNA reads TGTGCCAGCAGCCCAATCTCTCGGCGGACAGGGGACGGGTACGAGCAGTACTTC.

This clone was counted only a few times. V and J are TRBV10-2 and TRBJ2-1, with 7 positions matching TRBD2. This CDR3 spans 15 amino acids. The germline gives CDR1 WSHSY, CDR2 SAAADI. V lost 5 bases and J lost 4; bases outside the gene matches: 8. The CDR3 DNA is TGCGCCAGCAGTCTCACCAGCGGGGAATACAATGAGCAGTTCTTC. Protein sequence: CASSLTSGEYNEQFF.

This rearrangement joins TRBV18 to TRBJ2-7; D not certain. The CDR3 sequence is 15 residues long. The V end lost 2 bases, the J end lost 0 bases, and 11 bases lay between the germline ends. Germline CDR1 and CDR2: KGHSH and LQKENI. This CDR3 reads CASSPFQAFSYEQYF. The CDR3 DNA sequence: TGTGCCAGCTCACCATTTCAGGCCTTCTCCTACGAGCAGTACTTC. The whole variable domain, filled in from reference TRBV18 and TRBJ2-7, reads NAGVMQNPRHLVRRRGQEARLRCSPMKGHSHVYWYRQLPEEGLKFMVYLQKENIIDESGMPKERFSAEFPKEGPSILRIQQVVRGDSAAYFCASSPFQAFSYEQYFGPGTRLTVT.

The gene calls are TRBV2 and TRBJ1-1; TRBD1 matches 10 bases. Looked up from germline, CDR1 is SNHLY and CDR2 is FYNNEI. This CDR3 contains 14 residues. Unmatched junction bases numbered 5, after V lost 6 bases and J lost 4 bases. In DNA form, the CDR3 reads TGTGCCAGCAGGGGACAGGGGCTGTTCACTGAAGCTTTCTTT. Translating it yields CASRGQGLFTEAFF.

This chain connects TRBV4-3 to TRBJ2-5; D is possibly TRBD2 (5 bases). CDR3 length: 20 amino acids. The V end was cut by 1 base, the J end by 0 bases, with 24 bases between. CDR1 LGHNA and CDR2 YSLEER come from the germline V gene. The DNA for the CDR3 is TGCGCCAGCAGCCAAGGGGCCGGGTCCCTTTCGGCGGGCGACCAAGAGACCCAGTACTTC. Its translation is CASSQGAGSLSAGDQETQYF.

This sequence joins TRBV15 and TRBJ1-1, with 7 nucleotides matching TRBD1. The V gene's germline CDR1 is LNHNV and CDR2 YYDKDF (reference sequence). The CDR3 consists of 14 residues. The junction had 4 bases not matched to a gene; V was cut back by 3 bases and J by 3 bases. CDR3 residues: CATSSRDSYTEAFF. The CDR3, as DNA: TGTGCCACCAGCAGTAGGGACAGCTACACTGAAGCTTTCTTT.

The V gene is TRBV11-3, the J gene TRBJ2-3; D perhaps matches TRBD2 (6 bases). V lost 3 bases, J lost 8 bases, and 12 bases lay in between. The length of the CDR3 is 13 residues. Germline CDR1 is SGHNT and CDR2 is YENEEA. The CDR3 loop reads CASSLTSAGTQYF. The CDR3 nucleotides read TGTGCCAGCAGCTTGACTAGTGCGGGTACGCAGTATTTT.

This clone was seen more than once but under ten times. The chain couples TRBV7-9 to TRBJ2-1, with D perhaps matching TRBD1 (7 bases). The CDR3 sequence is 12 residues long. Germline loops: CDR1 SEHNR, CDR2 FQNEAQ (reference sequence). V shed 7 bases and J shed 12 bases, with 16 bases lying between them. CDR3 in amino acids: CASNPVQGGQFF. CDR3 DNA: TGTGCCAGCAACCCCGTCCAGGGGGGGCAGTTCTTC.

The chain employs TRBV19 and TRBJ2-7; perhaps TRBD1 as D (5 bases). Germline CDR1 is LNHDA and CDR2 is SQIVND (reference sequence). V lost 3 bases, J lost 2 bases, and 11 bases lay in between. The length of the CDR3 is 14 residues. The CDR3 nucleotides are TGTGCCAGTAGTATGGCAGGCAGGGCCTACGAGCAGTACTTC. It yields the protein CASSMAGRAYEQYF.

About this clone itself: The sample carries other DNA sequences with the same CDR3. The V gene is TRBV7-3, the J gene TRBJ1-6, with 7 bases identical to TRBD1. The CDR3 is made up of 15 amino acids. Unmatched junction bases numbered 1, after V lost 1 base and J lost 4 bases. Germline V CDR1 and CDR2: SGHTA, FQGTGA. CDR3: CASSLMGQYNSPLHF. CDR3 in DNA: TGTGCCAGCAGCTTAATGGGACAGTATAATTCACCCCTCCACTTT.

This chain links TRBV18 with TRBJ1-5, with a weak D call TRBD1 (6 bases). CDR1 is KGHSH and CDR2 is LQKENI in the germline V gene. CDR3 length: 15 amino acids. Trimming shortened V by 3 bases and J by 7 bases, and 16 bases separated the two germline ends. The CDR3 region is CASSPRGGAPQPQHF. In nucleotides, the CDR3 is TGTGCCAGCTCACCGAGGGGGGGGGCGCCCCAGCCCCAGCATTTT.

This clone was counted once. The V call is TRBV5-1, the J call TRBJ2-5, with D perhaps TRBD2 (5 bases). The V and J ends lost 3 bases and 5 bases respectively, with 11 bases between them. Germline lookup yields CDR1 SGHRS and CDR2 YFSETQ. The CDR3 sequence is 13 residues long. Here the CDR3 DNA reads TGCGCCAGCAGCTCAACTAGTTTGGAGACCCAGTACTTC. Its translation is CASSSTSLETQYF.

The chain carries TRBV6-5 and TRBJ1-1; D perhaps matches TRBD1 (6 bases). The CDR3 length is 14 residues. Between the trimmed V and J ends, which lost 5 bases and 9 bases, there was a span of 19 bases. Germline V lookup: CDR1 MNHEY, CDR2 SVGAGI. This CDR3 is CASSPEYRDEKAFF. The CDR3 DNA reads as TGTGCCAGCAGTCCCGAGTACAGGGACGAAAAAGCTTTCTTT.

V is TRBV7-2 and J is TRBJ1-5, with no clear D. This CDR3 contains 15 residues. V lost 2 bases and J 6 bases, leaving 14 bases between the germline ends. The germline V gene has CDR1 SGHTA and CDR2 FQGNSA. The CDR3 is CASSLSGRGGQPQHF. For the CDR3, the DNA is TGTGCCAGCAGCTTATCGGGTAGAGGCGGTCAGCCCCAGCATTTT. Full variable domain (remainder filled in from reference TRBV7-2 and TRBJ1-5): GAGVSQSPSNKVTEKGKDVELRCDPISGHTALYWYRQSLGQGLEFLIYFQGNSAPDKSGLPSDRFSAERTGGSVSTLTIQRTQQEDSAVYLCASSLSGRGGQPQHFGDGTRLSIL.

The CDR3: CASSPRLAGTDTQYF. The CDR3 DNA is TGTGCCAGCAGCCCACGCCTAGCGGGTACAGATACGCAGTATTTT. This chain connects TRBV9 to TRBJ2-3; 8 positions agree with TRBD2. The CDR3 covers 15 residues. CDR1 and CDR2 from the germline V gene are SGDLS and YYNGEE. J lost 3 bases, V lost 4 bases, and 7 bases had no gene match.

This sequence joins TRBV28 and TRBJ1-5; perhaps TRBD1 as D (5 bases). Germline V CDR1 and CDR2: MDHEN, SYDVKM. This CDR3 has 16 residues. Trimming shortened V by 3 bases and J by 0 bases, and 12 bases separated the two germline ends. This chain's CDR3 is CASSLGGFNSNQPQHF. The CDR3 DNA reads TGTGCCAGCAGTTTGGGGGGGTTCAATAGCAATCAGCCCCAGCATTTT.

The chain combines TRBV5-1 with TRBJ2-1; a weak D match, TRBD2 (5 bases). CDR1 is SGHRS, CDR2 YFSETQ, per germline. CDR3 size: 15 residues. Trimming pared 2 bases from V and 7 bases from J, leaving 16 bases between. This CDR3 reads CASSLETIYSNEQFF. The CDR3 DNA follows: TGCGCCAGCAGCTTAGAGACTATCTATTCTAATGAGCAGTTCTTC. The full variable domain, with the rest looked up from reference TRBV5-1 and TRBJ2-1, is KAGVTQTPRYLIKTRGQQVTLSCSPISGHRSVSWYQQTPGQGLQFLFEYFSETQRNKGNFPGRFSGRQFSNSRSEMNVSTLELGDSALYLCASSLETIYSNEQFFGPGTRLTVL.

The chain couples TRBV5-5 to TRBJ1-2; 7 nucleotides match TRBD1. This CDR3 has 14 amino acids. V lost 3 bases and J lost 4; bases outside the gene matches: 6. CDR1 and CDR2 (germline): SGHKS, YYEKEE (reference sequence). This CDR3 is CASSWGTAIYGYTF. The CDR3 DNA is TGTGCCAGCAGCTGGGGGACAGCTATCTATGGCTACACCTTC.

CDR3 loop: CASSRLVKHRGQPEAFF. In DNA, the CDR3 is TGCGCCAGCAGTCGGTTGGTTAAGCACAGGGGGCAACCTGAAGCTTTCTTT. The gene calls are TRBV23-1 and TRBJ1-1; 9 bases map to TRBD1. TRBV23-1 is an ORF, with its function uncertain. Losses at the gene ends were 4 bases for V and 6 bases for J; bases not matched to a gene: 15. CDR3 length equals 17 residues.

This rearrangement joins TRBV5-1 to TRBJ1-6; TRBD1 matches 10 bases. V lost 1 base and J lost 8; bases outside the gene matches: 6. The CDR3 is 16 amino acids. Germline CDR1 SGHRS, CDR2 YFSETQ. CDR3 nucleotides: TGCGCCAGCAGCTTGCTTTCCGGGACAGGGGATTCACCCCTCCACTTT. As protein: CASSLLSGTGDSPLHF.

This chain joins TRBV2 and TRBJ1-3, with D possibly TRBD1 on 6 matching bases. Germline V lookup: CDR1 SNHLY, CDR2 FYNNEI. V dropped 8 bases and J dropped 0 bases, with 8 bases sitting between them. This CDR3 spans 13 amino acids. The CDR3 spells CASRTVSGNTIYF. The CDR3 nucleotides are TGTGCCAGCCGGACAGTCTCTGGAAACACCATATATTTT.

The V and J genes are TRBV5-1 and TRBJ1-6; TRBD1 agrees at 7 bases. The germline V gene has CDR1 SGHRS and CDR2 YFSETQ. Unmatched junction bases numbered 9, after V lost 3 bases and J lost 0 bases. The CDR3 has 18 amino acids. In DNA form, the CDR3 reads TGCGCCAGCAGCTGGTCGACAGGGTCTGGCTCCTATAATTCACCCCTCCACTTT. Translated, it gives CASSWSTGSGSYNSPLHF.

Here the CDR3 DNA reads TGTGCCAGCAGAACGGACAGTCCTAACTATGGCTACACCTTC. Translating gives CASRTDSPNYGYTF. The V gene is TRBV6-5, the J gene TRBJ1-2; perhaps TRBD1 as D (6 bases). This CDR3 has 14 amino acids. Germline CDR1 MNHEY, CDR2 SVGAGI. Trimming stripped 6 bases from V and 0 bases from J, with 11 bases between.

The gene calls are TRBV5-6 and TRBJ1-2, with D hard to call. Trimming cost V 4 bases and J 5 bases, with 9 bases left between them. The germline V gene encodes CDR1 SGHDT and CDR2 YYEEEE. This CDR3 region has 12 residues. CDR3 residues: CASSPGKYGYTF. The CDR3 nucleotides read TGTGCCAGCAGCCCAGGAAAATATGGCTACACCTTC.

The V call is TRBV5-1, the J call TRBJ2-1; D ambiguous. This CDR3 is built from 14 residues. Trimming pared 4 bases from V and 3 bases from J, leaving 11 bases between. The germline V gene has CDR1 SGHRS and CDR2 YFSETQ. The CDR3 here is CASSLRPSYNEQFF. The CDR3 DNA sequence: TGCGCCAGCAGCCTCCGTCCTAGCTACAATGAGCAGTTCTTC.

The chain combines TRBV2 with TRBJ2-5; TRBD2 matches at 12 bases. Germline V gene data show CDR1 as SNHLY and CDR2 as FYNNEI. Germline trimming cut 3 bases from V and 2 bases from J; bases unmatched to any gene: 7. The CDR3 spans 17 residues. CDR3 residues: CASSDGSSGGGQETQYF. In DNA form, the CDR3 reads TGTGCCAGCAGTGACGGGTCTAGCGGGGGGGGTCAAGAGACCCAGTACTTC.